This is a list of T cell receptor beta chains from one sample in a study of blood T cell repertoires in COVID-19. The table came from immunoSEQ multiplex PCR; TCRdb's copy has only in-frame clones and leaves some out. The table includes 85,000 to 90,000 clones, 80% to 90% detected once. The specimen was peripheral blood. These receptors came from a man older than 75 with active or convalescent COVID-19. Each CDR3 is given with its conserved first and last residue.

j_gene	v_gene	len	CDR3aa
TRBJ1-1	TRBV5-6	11	CASSLTGEAFF
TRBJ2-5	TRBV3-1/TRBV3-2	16	CASSLLAGAMRETQYF
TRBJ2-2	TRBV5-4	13	CALGHQNTGELFF
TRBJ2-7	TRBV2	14	CASSPSFSGAGQYF
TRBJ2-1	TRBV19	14	CASSLSSGHYEQFF
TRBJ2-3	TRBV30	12	CAWNQDTDTQYF
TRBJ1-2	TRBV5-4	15	CASSRQGEPYYGYTF
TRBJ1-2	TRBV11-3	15	CASSLEGGQRYGYTF
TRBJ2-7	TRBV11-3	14	CASSPSGETYEQYF
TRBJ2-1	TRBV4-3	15	CASSWTTNTYNEQFF
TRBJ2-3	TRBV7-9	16	CASSWDYRGATDTQYF
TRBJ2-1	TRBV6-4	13	CASSDSGRTPQFF
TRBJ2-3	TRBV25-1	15	CASSETSGSTDTQYF
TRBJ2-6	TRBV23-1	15	CASNRVLSGANVLTF
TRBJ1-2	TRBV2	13	CASSPGGTTEFTF
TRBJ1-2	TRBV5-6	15	CASSRRQGARYGYTF
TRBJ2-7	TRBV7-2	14	CASSLDRQTYEQYF
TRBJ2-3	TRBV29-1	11	CSAGGIDTQYF
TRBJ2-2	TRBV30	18	CAWSKGLATTHLSGELFF
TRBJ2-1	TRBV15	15	CATSTGTPTVNEQFF
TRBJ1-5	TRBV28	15	CASSPRQALIGPQHF
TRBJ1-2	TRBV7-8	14	CASSLDRDAYGYTF
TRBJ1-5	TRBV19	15	CASSMAREGNQPQHF
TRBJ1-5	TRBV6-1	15	CASSDQQGAGQPQHF
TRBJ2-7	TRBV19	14	CASSMGRGRSEQYF
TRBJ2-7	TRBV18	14	CASSPPGVYYEQYF
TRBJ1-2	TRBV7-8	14	CASSLSDSRYGYTF
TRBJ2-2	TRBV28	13	CASSRQDTGELFF
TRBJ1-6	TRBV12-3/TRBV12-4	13	CASSLRQNSPLHF
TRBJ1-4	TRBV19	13	CASRGPINEKLFF
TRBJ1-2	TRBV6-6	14	CASIGGVLSYGYTF
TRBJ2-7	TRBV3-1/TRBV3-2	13	CASSQAPSVEQYF
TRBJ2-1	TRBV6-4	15	CARSEVGGPYNEQFF
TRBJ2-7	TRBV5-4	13	CASSTDRTGEQYF
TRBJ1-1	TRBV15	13	CATSRDIGAEAFF
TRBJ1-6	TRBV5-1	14	CATSSGRGNSPLHF
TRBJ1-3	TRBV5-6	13	CASSLRSGNTIYF
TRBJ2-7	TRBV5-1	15	CASSWRTGGTYEQYF
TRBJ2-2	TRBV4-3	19	CASSQGSGRVSVNTGELFF
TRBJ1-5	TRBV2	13	CASKGLRDQPQHF
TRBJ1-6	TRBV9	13	CASSFGGNSPLHF
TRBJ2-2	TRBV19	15	CASLPGQANTGELFF
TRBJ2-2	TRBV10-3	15	CAISEYREKSGELFF
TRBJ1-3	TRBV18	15	CASSPLSVAGNTIYF
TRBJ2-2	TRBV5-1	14	CASSSWTTTGELFF
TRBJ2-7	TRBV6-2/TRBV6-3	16	CASSKAWTGVGYEQYF